This TCR beta chain was sequenced in a study of CD8 T cells in Susac syndrome. With random hexamers, about 0.5 to 1 ug RNA was reverse transcribed. MiXCR, run by TCRdb on the immunoSEQ multiplex PCR reads, gives a single entry per CDR3 protein. Of about 200,000 distinct CDR3 sequences detected, roughly 96% appear once; the ten largest clones hold under 0.12%. The CDR3 spans 14 residues. After removal of 4 bases from V and 6 bases from J, the junction contained 7 bases not matched to a gene. The V gene's germline CDR1 is SGDLS and CDR2 YYNGEE. The chain couples TRBV9 to TRBJ1-1; 9 bases match TRBD1. The source is a human donor in good health. Sequencing used CD4+ T cells from PBMCs. CDR3 sequence: CASSTTGGSAEAFF. Here the CDR3 DNA reads TGTGCCAGCAGCACGACAGGGGGATCAGCTGAAGCTTTCTTT.